The next 13 T cell receptor beta chains were all read from a single sample in a study of T cells in Graves' hyperthyroidism and ophthalmopathy. What was amplified from RNA transcripts were TCR beta CDR3 regions. The primer set for the first-round RT-PCR of the TCR CDR3 was HTBI. TCRdb recomputed calls from the multiplex PCR reads with MiXCR, one row per CDR3 protein. The sample has over 700,000 distinct CDR3 sequences; approximately 40% are singletons. The sample taken for sequencing was blood. These receptors all come from a woman in her 40s with Graves' hyperthyroidism.

Turning to this clonotype: The junction does not match germline at one end; this may be a read error. V and J are TRBV10-3 and TRBJ2-7; 7 positions agree with TRBD1. The CDR3 runs 17 residues. Germline loops: CDR1 ENHRY, CDR2 SYGVKD. CDR3 loop: CASSYSGQLSPGSEQYF. CDR3 DNA sequence: TGTGCCAGCAGTTACTCGGGACAGCTCTCACCAGGTAGCGAGCAGTACTTC.

This clonotype was observed a few times. This may stem from a read error, because a much larger clone lies one nucleotide away. J is TRBJ1-2 and V is TRBV20-1; the match to TRBD1 covers 9 bases. From germline, CDR1 is DFQATT and CDR2 SNEGSKA (reference sequence). CDR3 length: 13 amino acids. The trim removed 5 bases at V and 12 bases at J, leaving 13 bases unmatched. The CDR3 region has the DNA TGCAGTGCTGGAGTACAGGGGGCCTTTGAGGACACCTTC. Translating it yields CSAGVQGAFEDTF.

This chain links TRBV20-1 with TRBJ2-3, with D perhaps assigned TRBD1 or TRBD2 (6 bases each). Trimming left V 5 bases short and J 4 bases short, with 22 bases between. The CDR3 covers 16 residues. Germline CDR1 and CDR2: DFQATT and SNEGSKA (reference sequence). The CDR3 sequence: CSADGSLWGASDTQYF. For the CDR3, the DNA is TGCAGTGCTGACGGATCCTTATGGGGGGCATCAGATACGCAGTATTTT.

The sample holds many counts of this clonotype. The chain recombines TRBV20-1 with TRBJ2-5; D gene unclear. Trimming took off 3 bases at V and 2 bases at J, with 7 bases between the two ends. This CDR3 spans 12 amino acids. Germline V gene sequence: CDR1 DFQATT, CDR2 SNEGSKA (reference sequence). The CDR3 spells CSASSRQETQYF. The DNA for the CDR3 is TGCAGTGCTAGTTCCAGACAAGAGACCCAGTACTTC.

This clonotype was found many times. The rearrangement joins TRBV10-3 to TRBJ1-5; D gene ambiguous. The CDR3 has 14 amino acids. CDR1 is ENHRY and CDR2 is SYGVKD in the germline V gene. Trimming removed 2 bases from V and 1 base from J, with 6 bases in between. The CDR3 loop reads CAISETGSNQPQHF. The CDR3 DNA sequence: TGTGCCATCAGTGAGACCGGGAGCAATCAGCCCCAGCATTTT.

This clonotype was seen a few times. The rearrangement uses TRBV7-2 and TRBJ1-2; D is unclear. V was pared by 2 bases and J by 4 bases, with 8 bases between. The CDR3 spans 13 residues. CDR1 is SGHTA and CDR2 is FQGNSA in the germline V gene. The CDR3 is CASSLWAVYGYTF. CDR3 DNA sequence: TGTGCCAGCAGCTTATGGGCGGTCTATGGCTACACCTTC.

This clonotype occurred a few times. The chain combines TRBV27 with TRBJ1-1, with D unresolved. CDR3 size: 15 residues. Looked up from germline, CDR1 is MNHEY and CDR2 is SMNVEV (reference sequence). The V gene lost 3 bases and the J gene lost 4 bases, with 15 bases spanning the gap. The CDR3: CASSFDARLGTEAFF. The DNA of the CDR3 is TGTGCCAGCAGTTTTGATGCTCGACTGGGCACTGAAGCTTTCTTT.

This clonotype was observed at least ten times. This chain links TRBV10-3 with TRBJ2-2; TRBD1 matches at 9 bases. The CDR3 runs 14 residues. Germline-derived CDR1 and CDR2 are ENHRY and SYGVKD. With 2 bases clipped from V and 7 bases from J, the junction kept 2 bases outside the gene matches. The CDR3 is CAISEGDRDGELFF. DNA for the CDR3: TGTGCCATCAGTGAGGGGGACAGGGACGGGGAGCTGTTTTTT.

Many counts were recorded for this clonotype. V usage is TRBV12-3 or TRBV12-4 and J usage is TRBJ1-2, with 9 bases that match TRBD1. The CDR3 runs 14 residues. With V trimmed by 5 bases and J by 4 bases, 5 bases remained unmatched. This chain's CDR3 is CASSPRTGAYGYTF. The CDR3 nucleotides are TGTGCCAGCAGTCCCCGGACAGGGGCCTATGGCTACACCTTC.

The chain couples TRBV15 to TRBJ1-1; D is perhaps TRBD1 (5 bases). CDR1 LNHNV and CDR2 YYDKDF come from the germline V gene (reference sequence). CDR3 length: 14 amino acids. The V end lost 1 base, the J end lost 6 bases, and 12 bases lay between the germline ends. DNA for the CDR3: TGTGCCACCAGCAGAGCAGGGAATTTCGCTGAAGCTTTCTTT. Protein sequence: CATSRAGNFAEAFF.

This clonotype has at least ten counts. The chain joins TRBV12-3 or TRBV12-4 to TRBJ1-2, with D tentatively TRBD1 (5 bases). Deletions cut 5 bases from V and 6 bases from J, with 13 bases between. This CDR3 has 13 residues. CDR3 loop: CASSLRRGDGYTF. CDR3 nucleotides: TGTGCCAGCAGTCTTAGGAGGGGAGATGGCTACACCTTC.

The J gene is TRBJ2-5, the V gene TRBV3-1; D uncertain. CDR1 and CDR2 from the germline V gene are LGHDT and YNNKEL (reference sequence). This CDR3 spans 12 amino acids. Trimming removed 0 bases from V and 3 bases from J, with 2 bases in between. The CDR3 protein is CASSQEEETQYF. CDR3 nucleotide sequence: TGTGCCAGCAGCCAAGAAGAAGAGACCCAGTACTTC.

This clonotype was counted at least ten times. The rearrangement links TRBV19 to TRBJ2-2; D unresolved. In germline, CDR1 is LNHDA, CDR2 SQIVND (reference sequence). V was cut by 6 bases and J by 4 bases, with 12 bases left in between. There are 14 residues in the CDR3. CDR3 nucleotides: TGTGCCAGTAGAGGCGAACCACGCACCGGGGAGCTGTTTTTT. Translated, it gives CASRGEPRTGELFF. The full variable domain, completed using reference TRBV19 and TRBJ2-2, is DGGITQSPKYLFRKEGQNVTLSCEQNLNHDAMYWYRQDPGQGLRLIYYSQIVNDFQKGDIAEGYSVSREKKESFPLTVTSAQKNPTAFYLCASRGEPRTGELFFGEGSRLTVL.